The 28 T cell receptor beta chains below were found in one sample sequenced in a study of cytomegalovirus exposure and HLA in healthy donors. PCR employed 60 Vbeta and 13 Jbeta primers. Profiling relied on immunoSEQ multiplex PCR, and the TCRdb table lists in-frame clones only, not all of them. This sample has 250,000 to 350,000 clones, with over 70% found just once. The sequencing sample was made of PBMCs. These receptors were collected from a girl aged 2 to 10 in good health and CMV-seronegative.

This chain links TRBV4-1 with TRBJ2-7, with a possible D match to TRBD2 (5 bases). Germline V gives CDR1 MGHRA, CDR2 YSYEKL. Trimming cost V 4 bases and J 2 bases, with 12 bases left between them. The CDR3 has 14 amino acids. The CDR3 bases are TGCGCCAGCAGCCCCCCCGGGGTTCCCTACGAGCAGTACTTC. Amino acids: CASSPPGVPYEQYF.

As for this clone: The junction differs from germline at one of its ends, possibly a read error. The identical CDR3 is also encoded by other nucleotide sequences in the sample. The chain has TRBV5-8 and TRBJ1-5, with TRBD1 matching over 8 bases. This CDR3 has 16 amino acids. Germline CDR1 and CDR2: SGHTS and YDEGEE. The CDR3 spells CASCFRTGWTFQPQHF. For the CDR3, the DNA is TGTGCCAGCTGCTTTAGGACAGGGTGGACTTTTCAGCCCCAGCATTTT.

The chain couples TRBV6-5 to TRBJ1-2; 7 nucleotides line up with TRBD1. Trimming at V came to 2 bases and at J to 5 bases, leaving 8 bases not matched to a gene. The CDR3 contains 15 residues. Per the germline V gene, CDR1 is MNHEY and CDR2 is SVGAGI. This CDR3 is CASSYDAQGRYGYTF. The CDR3 DNA sequence: TGTGCCAGCAGTTACGACGCACAGGGGCGGTATGGCTACACCTTC.

This chain links TRBV5-4 with TRBJ2-1, with D possibly matching TRBD1 (6 bases). From germline, CDR1 is SGHNT and CDR2 YYREEE (reference sequence). Trimming left V 4 bases short and J 5 bases short, with 13 bases between. The CDR3 has 14 amino acids. The CDR3 here is CASSATGSNNEQFF. DNA of the CDR3: TGTGCCAGCAGCGCAACAGGGTCCAACAATGAGCAGTTCTTC.

This clone was observed once. V is TRBV7-8 and J is TRBJ2-7; TRBD2 might be the D (7 bases). The ends were cut back, 1 base at V and 5 bases at J, with 21 bases in the middle. Germline CDR1 SGHVS, CDR2 FQNEAQ. The CDR3 extends over 17 amino acids. The CDR3 spells CASSLGWGGRPLDEQYF. CDR3 nucleotides: TGTGCCAGCAGCTTAGGATGGGGGGGGCGCCCCTTGGACGAGCAGTACTTC.

On this clone itself: The sample carries other DNA sequences with the same CDR3. The chain couples TRBV5-1 to TRBJ2-7; 7 nucleotides match TRBD2. Germline V gene data show CDR1 as SGHRS and CDR2 as YFSETQ. The CDR3 is made up of 14 amino acids. The J segment lost 3 bases and the V segment lost 1 base, leaving 4 bases of the junction unmatched. The CDR3, as DNA: TGCGCCAGCAGCTTGTCGGGAGGAAGCTACGAGCAGTACTTC. Protein sequence: CASSLSGGSYEQYF.

The genes are TRBV15 and TRBJ1-2, with 8 positions matching TRBD1. The CDR3 length is 17 residues. Germline V gene data show CDR1 as LNHNV and CDR2 as YYDKDF (reference sequence). Losses at the gene ends were 3 bases for V and 7 bases for J; bases not matched to a gene: 16. CDR3 region: CATSRRAVPTGAGGYTF. CDR3 coding DNA: TGTGCCACCAGCAGGCGTGCCGTACCGACAGGGGCGGGTGGCTACACCTTC.

V and J are TRBV28 and TRBJ2-7; D perhaps matches TRBD2 (5 bases). The V gene lost 6 bases and the J gene lost 2 bases, with 14 bases spanning the gap. The CDR3 consists of 14 residues. Per the germline V gene, CDR1 is MDHEN and CDR2 is SYDVKM. This CDR3 reads CASRSQDFPYEQYF. The CDR3 region has the DNA TGTGCCAGCAGGTCCCAGGACTTCCCCTACGAGCAGTACTTC. Drawing the rest from reference TRBV28 and TRBJ2-7, the complete variable domain is DVKVTQSSRYLVKRTGEKVFLECVQDMDHENMFWYRQDPGLGLRLIYFSYDVKMKEKGDIPEGYSVSREKKERFSLILESASTNQTSMYLCASRSQDFPYEQYFGPGTRLTVT.

This chain joins TRBV6-5 and TRBJ1-1, with D perhaps TRBD1 (6 bases). Per germline, CDR1 MNHEY and CDR2 SVGAGI. The CDR3 covers 15 residues. The V end lost 2 bases, the J end lost 0 bases, and 10 bases lay between the germline ends. This CDR3 is CASSYADSLNTEAFF. CDR3 nucleotide sequence: TGTGCCAGCAGTTACGCGGACAGCCTGAACACTGAAGCTTTCTTT.

CDR3 coding DNA: TGTGCCAGCAGCTTAAGGCCCGGGACTAGCCACTACAATGAGCAGTTCTTC. Protein sequence: CASSLRPGTSHYNEQFF. This chain links TRBV7-3 with TRBJ2-1; 9 bases map to TRBD2. The trim removed 1 base at V and 3 bases at J, leaving 7 bases unmatched. The germline CDR1 and CDR2 sequences are SGHTA and FQGTGA. This CDR3 comprises 17 residues.

This chain connects TRBV2 to TRBJ1-2; D perhaps matches TRBD1 (6 bases). V was clipped by 2 bases and J by 6 bases, with 13 bases between them. Per the germline V gene, CDR1 is SNHLY and CDR2 is FYNNEI. The CDR3 consists of 14 residues. CDR3 sequence reads: CASSERGASNGYTF. DNA of the CDR3: TGTGCCAGCAGTGAACGGGGGGCCTCGAATGGCTACACCTTC.

This clone has a handful of counts. CDR3 region: CASSQEGSGGTYEQYF. The DNA of the CDR3 is TGTGCCAGCAGCCAAGAGGGGAGCGGGGGGACCTACGAGCAGTACTTC. The rearrangement joins TRBV4-2 to TRBJ2-7; 9 bases are a match to TRBD2. The junction had 5 bases not matched to a gene; V was cut back by 0 bases and J by 2 bases. The CDR3 is made up of 16 amino acids. The germline V gene has CDR1 LGHNA and CDR2 YNFKEQ.

The chain has TRBV28 and TRBJ1-2, with 9 positions matching TRBD1. The CDR3 has 16 amino acids. In germline, CDR1 is MDHEN, CDR2 SYDVKM. V was pared by 6 bases and J by 2 bases, with 10 bases of the junction left unmatched. CDR3 loop: CASSMKTGGWNYGYTF. For the CDR3, the DNA is TGTGCCAGCAGCATGAAAACAGGGGGCTGGAACTATGGCTACACCTTC.

The chain combines TRBV6-6 with TRBJ2-1; TRBD2 is a possible D gene (5 bases). Germline assignment: CDR1 MNHNY and CDR2 SVGAGI (reference sequence). The CDR3 has 15 residues. V lost 5 bases to trimming and J lost 4 bases, with 15 bases between them. The CDR3 loop reads CASSDPGRGYNEQFF. The CDR3 DNA reads as TGTGCCAGCAGTGACCCGGGGAGAGGTTACAATGAGCAGTTCTTC.

This clone has only a few counts. The V call is TRBV7-3, the J call TRBJ2-1; 7 bases agree with TRBD2. This CDR3 is 15 amino acids long. The V segment lost 6 bases and the J segment 4 bases; nucleotides outside the gene matches: 9. CDR1 and CDR2 from the germline V gene are SGHTA and FQGTGA. The CDR3 spells CASSYQSGMYNEQFF. The CDR3 nucleotides read TGTGCCAGCAGTTACCAAAGCGGGATGTACAATGAGCAGTTCTTC.

As to this clone: One end of the junction fails to match germline, which may point to a read error. The rearrangement uses TRBV27 and TRBJ2-6; D call uncertain. Per germline, CDR1 MNHEY and CDR2 SMNVEV (reference sequence). The CDR3 has 16 amino acids. The CDR3 DNA reads as TGTGCCACCAGTTCGATACAGCTCTCTGGGGCCAACGTCCTGACTTTC. Protein product: CATSSIQLSGANVLTF.

The rearrangement uses TRBV28 and TRBJ2-7; 7 nucleotides line up with TRBD2. This CDR3 comprises 18 residues. Germline V CDR1 and CDR2: MDHEN, SYDVKM. Trimming at V came to 3 bases and at J to 3 bases, leaving 17 bases not matched to a gene. This CDR3 is CASSLSVDDWGGGYEQYF. The CDR3 DNA reads TGTGCCAGCAGTTTGTCGGTTGATGATTGGGGGGGAGGCTACGAGCAGTACTTC. The full variable domain, with the rest looked up from reference TRBV28 and TRBJ2-7, is DVKVTQSSRYLVKRTGEKVFLECVQDMDHENMFWYRQDPGLGLRLIYFSYDVKMKEKGDIPEGYSVSREKKERFSLILESASTNQTSMYLCASSLSVDDWGGGYEQYFGPGTRLTVT.

The gene calls are TRBV30 and TRBJ1-1; D is uncertain. Trimming shortened V by 6 bases and J by 5 bases, and 10 bases separated the two germline ends. The germline gives CDR1 GTSNPN, CDR2 SVGIG (reference sequence). The CDR3 is 11 residues long. CDR3 residues: CACSGRTEAFF. The CDR3 DNA is TGTGCCTGCTCGGGAAGGACTGAAGCTTTCTTT. The full variable domain, its missing parts supplied by reference TRBV30 and TRBJ1-1, is SQTIHQWPATLVQPVGSPLSLECTVEGTSNPNLYWYRQAAGRGLQLLFYSVGIGQISSEVPQNLSASRPQDRQFILSSKKLLLSDSGFYLCACSGRTEAFFGQGTRLTVV.

The chain employs TRBV19 and TRBJ1-3; D call uncertain. The CDR3 runs to 16 residues. Germline lookup yields CDR1 LNHDA and CDR2 SQIVND (reference sequence). V lost 5 bases and J 8 bases, leaving 22 bases between the germline ends. The CDR3 here is CASSLVDRVHKDTIYF. In DNA form, the CDR3 reads TGTGCCAGTAGTCTCGTCGACCGGGTCCATAAGGACACCATATATTTT.

This rearrangement joins TRBV27 to TRBJ2-7, with D perhaps TRBD2 (6 bases). The CDR3 is 14 amino acids. Germline values: CDR1 MNHEY, CDR2 SMNVEV (reference sequence). The V end lost 2 bases, the J end lost 7 bases, and 15 bases lay between the germline ends. In DNA, the CDR3 is TGTGCCAGCAGTTTACACGGATCTCGGGGGGAGCAGTACTTC. The encoded protein is CASSLHGSRGEQYF.

This clone was observed once. This chain connects TRBV19 to TRBJ2-3, with 10 bases lining up with TRBD1. Germline V gene sequence: CDR1 LNHDA, CDR2 SQIVND (reference sequence). J gave up 2 bases and V 3 bases, and 5 bases lay outside the gene matches. The CDR3 runs to 16 residues. This chain's CDR3 is CASSIPGTGDTDTQYF. CDR3 DNA sequence: TGTGCCAGTAGTATTCCCGGGACAGGGGACACAGATACGCAGTATTTT.

V and J are TRBV2 and TRBJ1-2; no clear D gene. The V gene lost 6 bases and the J gene lost 3 bases, with 8 bases spanning the gap. The CDR3 spans 12 residues. Germline assignment: CDR1 SNHLY and CDR2 FYNNEI. CDR3 sequence reads: CASRQEDYGYTF. The CDR3 bases are TGTGCCAGCAGGCAGGAGGACTATGGCTACACCTTC.

To note about this clone: One end of the junction is discordant with germline, which a read error may explain. The V gene is TRBV14, the J gene TRBJ1-2, with 8 bases matching TRBD1. In germline, CDR1 is SGHDN, CDR2 FVKESK. The length of the CDR3 is 16 residues. CDR3 residues: CASSQDRTGRNDGYTF. For the CDR3, the DNA is TGTGCCAGCAGCCAAGATCGGACAGGGCGGAATGATGGCTATACCTTC.

This chain connects TRBV23-1 to TRBJ2-4, with 12 bases identical to TRBD2. TRBV23-1 is an ORF; its function is uncertain. V shed 2 bases and J 0 bases; nucleotides not matched to a gene: 11. CDR3 length: 20 residues. CDR3 sequence reads: CASSQRLAGETTLAKNIQYF. CDR3 sequence (DNA): TGCGCCAGCAGTCAACGACTAGCGGGAGAGACCACCCTAGCCAAAAACATTCAGTACTTC.

This sequence joins TRBV4-1 and TRBJ2-7; tentatively, D is TRBD2 (6 bases). The CDR3 runs 15 residues. CDR1 and CDR2 from the germline V gene are MGHRA and YSYEKL. Trimming pared 1 base from V and 2 bases from J, leaving 12 bases between. As DNA, the CDR3 is TGCGCCAGCAGCCAAGTCGGGGGTTGGCCCTACGAGCAGTACTTC. It translates to CASSQVGGWPYEQYF.

In this sample, this clone turned up a few times. This chain joins TRBV10-3 and TRBJ1-1; 7 bases are a match to TRBD1. V shed 3 bases and J 0 bases; nucleotides not matched to a gene: 16. The CDR3 contains 19 residues. The germline CDR1 and CDR2 sequences are ENHRY and SYGVKD. CDR3 sequence (DNA): TGTGCCATCAGTGATCCCCGGGACAGAGGATTCTACATGAACACTGAAGCTTTCTTT. Residues: CAISDPRDRGFYMNTEAFF.

The chain combines TRBV6-5 with TRBJ2-5, with 7 bases identical to TRBD2. Judging by the DNA end, TRBJ2-7 fits better; the J call may be wrong. From germline, CDR1 is MNHEY and CDR2 SVGAGI. The CDR3 has 14 residues. CDR3 DNA sequence: TGTGCCAGCAGTACTGGGGAGGGTATAGACGAGCAGTACTTC. As protein: CASSTGEGIDEQYF.

The table lists this clone with a few counts. V gene TRBV18 combines with J gene TRBJ2-1; 9 bases are shared with TRBD1. Germline lookup yields CDR1 KGHSH and CDR2 LQKENI. This CDR3 has 16 residues. V gave up 0 bases and J gave up 7 bases; unmatched junction bases: 7. The CDR3 spells CASSPPPGQGWNEQFF. The CDR3 region has the DNA TGTGCCAGCTCACCACCCCCCGGACAGGGGTGGAATGAGCAGTTCTTC.